This is a list of T cell receptor beta chains from one sample in a study of beta chain features in type 1 diabetes. The protocol was immunoSEQ multiplex PCR, while the TCRdb copy is restricted to in-frame clones and leaves out a portion. The sample lists about 660,000 clones; around 15% were seen once. The sequenced sample was naive CD4+ T cells from blood. All receptors derive from a young man with type 1 diabetes. Each CDR3 is given with its conserved first and last residue. A D gene is named only where the DNA matches it firmly. Size is omitted from some rows. Given values are once, few, many or a class for expanded clones.

cdr3_nt: TGCGCCAGCAGCTTGAGGGCGGATCTCTGGGATGAGCAGTTCTTC
cdr3_aa: CASSLRADLWDEQFF
clone_size: .
j_call: TRBJ2-1
d_call: .
v_call: TRBV5-1

cdr3_nt: TGTGCCAGCAGTTTAGCGCGGGAAAACATTCAGTACTTC
cdr3_aa: CASSLARENIQYF
clone_size: few
j_call: TRBJ2-4
d_call: .
v_call: TRBV2

cdr3_nt: TGCGCCAGCAGCTTGGTCGACACCGGGGAGCTGTTTTTT
cdr3_aa: CASSLVDTGELFF
clone_size: few
j_call: TRBJ2-2
d_call: .
v_call: TRBV5-1

cdr3_nt: TGTGCCAGTAGTATAGTAAAGGGCCCGACCTACGAGCAGTACTTC
cdr3_aa: CASSIVKGPTYEQYF
clone_size: .
j_call: TRBJ2-7
d_call: .
v_call: TRBV19

cdr3_nt: TGTGCCAGCAGCAACGAAGTGGGTCAAAGGGGTAGGATCTACTTC
cdr3_aa: CASSNEVGQRGRIYF
clone_size: .
j_call: TRBJ2-4
d_call: .
v_call: TRBV7-2

cdr3_nt: TGTGCCTGGAGTCCCATCACAGATACGCAGTATTTT
cdr3_aa: CAWSPITDTQYF
clone_size: .
j_call: TRBJ2-3
d_call: .
v_call: TRBV30

cdr3_nt: TGTGCCAGCAGTTTGGGGCAGGGCTACGAGCAGTACTTC
cdr3_aa: CASSLGQGYEQYF
clone_size: .
j_call: TRBJ2-7
d_call: .
v_call: TRBV28

cdr3_nt: TGTGCCTGGAGAGGGTTCACAATCTACGAGCAGTACTTC
cdr3_aa: CAWRGFTIYEQYF
clone_size: .
j_call: TRBJ2-7
d_call: .
v_call: TRBV30

cdr3_nt: TGTGCCAGCAGCGTCATGGACGGATCTGGGGAGACCCAGTACTTC
cdr3_aa: CASSVMDGSGETQYF
clone_size: .
j_call: TRBJ2-5
d_call: .
v_call: TRBV9

cdr3_nt: TGCGCCAGCAGCATCGGGACAGTTAACACCGGGGAGCTGTTTTTT
cdr3_aa: CASSIGTVNTGELFF
clone_size: .
j_call: TRBJ2-2
d_call: TRBD1
v_call: TRBV5-1

cdr3_nt: TGTGCCAGCAGCCGGACCGGGACAGGGTCTAATGAAAAACTGTTTTTT
cdr3_aa: CASSRTGTGSNEKLFF
clone_size: .
j_call: TRBJ1-4
d_call: TRBD1
v_call: TRBV5-4

cdr3_nt: TGTGCCAGCGGGACAGCGAATTCCTACGAGCAGTACTTC
cdr3_aa: CASGTANSYEQYF
clone_size: few
j_call: TRBJ2-7
d_call: TRBD1
v_call: TRBV7-2

cdr3_nt: TGTGCCAGCAGCCTGGATCGTGCAGGGACGCAGTATTTT
cdr3_aa: CASSLDRAGTQYF
clone_size: .
j_call: TRBJ2-3
d_call: .
v_call: TRBV7-3

cdr3_nt: TGTGCCAGCAGCGTAGGAGCAGGGGGCAATCAGCCCCAGCATTTT
cdr3_aa: CASSVGAGGNQPQHF
clone_size: few
j_call: TRBJ1-5
d_call: .
v_call: TRBV9

cdr3_nt: TGCGCCAGCAGCTCAACCGGGACTGAGAACACTGAAGCTTTCTTT
cdr3_aa: CASSSTGTENTEAFF
clone_size: .
j_call: TRBJ1-1
d_call: .
v_call: TRBV5-1

cdr3_nt: TGTGCCAGCACAGGGAAGGTGAGCAATCAGCCCCAGCATTTT
cdr3_aa: CASTGKVSNQPQHF
clone_size: few
j_call: TRBJ1-5
d_call: .
v_call: TRBV19

cdr3_nt: TGTGCCATCACTAGCGGGGGGGTCTACAATGAGCAGTTCTTC
cdr3_aa: CAITSGGVYNEQFF
clone_size: .
j_call: TRBJ2-1
d_call: TRBD2
v_call: TRBV10-3

cdr3_nt: TGTGCCAGCAGTCCCACTAGCTTTCCAGACAATGAGCAGTTCTTC
cdr3_aa: CASSPTSFPDNEQFF
clone_size: .
j_call: TRBJ2-1
d_call: .
v_call: TRBV7-3

cdr3_nt: TGTGCCAGCAGCGTAGCCGTTGGGGGGAGAAACACCATATATTTT
cdr3_aa: CASSVAVGGRNTIYF
clone_size: .
j_call: TRBJ1-3
d_call: .
v_call: TRBV9

cdr3_nt: TGTGCCAGCAGCTTTTCCACTAGCGCAGGACTCGAGCAGTACTTC
cdr3_aa: CASSFSTSAGLEQYF
clone_size: .
j_call: TRBJ2-7
d_call: TRBD2
v_call: TRBV7-2